The clone carrying this TCR beta chain was counted many times. Its antigen is not known. This record comes from a study of T-cell reconstitution after alpha-beta-depleted transplantation in children. Using unique molecular identifiers, the investigators prepared the TCRbeta library. TCRdb passed the PCR reads through MiXCR, listing each CDR3 protein once. The sample records some 830,000 distinct CDR3 sequences, roughly 15% being singletons. Findings and caveats of the study: By one year post-transplant, T-cell counts and diversity largely arose from T cells that were newly produced. It was surviving recipient T cells and thymic progenitors that gave some patients high TCRbeta diversity at day 60. Roughly two months post-transplant, alpha-beta T cells reportedly originated from several hundred graft clones that had expanded.

Germline values: CDR1 SGHDN, CDR2 FVKESK. Trimming removed 3 bases from V and 5 bases from J; junction bases left unmatched: 6. The CDR3 loop spans 18 amino acids. This sequence originates from a male patient younger than 18 who had a stem cell transplant for acute lymphoblastic leukemia, so the T cells may come from the graft donor. The rearrangement uses TRBV14 and TRBJ2-2, with 16 bases that match TRBD2. The sequenced sample was PBMCs, mostly from graft donor cells, obtained 360 days after TCRalphabeta/CD19-depleted stem cell transplant. Here the CDR3 DNA reads TGTGCCAGCAGCCAGACGGGACTAGCGGGAGGGCCAACCGGGGAGCTGTTTTTT. This gives the protein CASSQTGLAGGPTGELFF.